Presented here are 8 T cell receptor beta chains from one specimen sequenced in a study of cytomegalovirus exposure and HLA in healthy donors. Libraries were prepared by immunoSEQ multiplex PCR; TCRdb keeps only in-frame clonotypes and omits some of them. The profile shows 150,000 to 200,000 clones, roughly 89% of them singletons. What was sequenced was PBMCs. The receptors originated from a woman in her 30s in good health and CMV-seronegative.

This clone was seen a handful of times. This rearrangement joins TRBV7-9 to TRBJ2-2; D is possibly TRBD2 (7 bases). CDR1 and CDR2 from the germline V gene are SEHNR and FQNEAQ (reference sequence). V lost 2 bases and J lost 1, with 11 bases in between. The CDR3 spans 16 residues. CDR3 sequence reads: CASSLWGGRNTGELFF. The CDR3 nucleotides are TGTGCCAGCAGCTTATGGGGGGGCCGGAACACCGGGGAGCTGTTTTTT.

The genes are TRBV4-3 and TRBJ2-6; a weak D match, TRBD2 (6 bases). The CDR3 sequence is 19 residues long. The V and J ends lost 0 bases and 0 bases respectively, with 15 bases between them. Germline CDR1 and CDR2: LGHNA and YSLEER. The CDR3 nucleotides read TGCGCCAGCAGCCAAGAGGTTCCGGCGGGACCCTCTGGGGCCAACGTCCTGACTTTC. It encodes CASSQEVPAGPSGANVLTF.

The rearrangement joins TRBV9 to TRBJ1-2, with 7 nucleotides matching TRBD1. The CDR3 is made up of 13 amino acids. The trim removed 6 bases at V and 8 bases at J, leaving 10 bases unmatched. Germline V gene lookup returns CDR1 SGDLS and CDR2 YYNGEE. The CDR3 DNA follows: TGTGCCAGCAATTCAGGCAGGGGGTACGGCTACACCTTC. Translation gives CASNSGRGYGYTF.

This sequence joins TRBV19 and TRBJ2-5; D gene uncertain. With 2 bases removed from V and 3 bases from J, the gap between germline ends came to 16 bases. The CDR3 contains 16 residues. Germline V CDR1 and CDR2: LNHDA, SQIVND (reference sequence). The CDR3 reads CASSIRSRWQEETQYF. CDR3 bases: TGTGCCAGTAGTATAAGATCTCGTTGGCAAGAAGAGACCCAGTACTTC.

The V gene is TRBV7-9, the J gene TRBJ1-1, with a possible D match to TRBD1 (5 bases). This CDR3 has 15 amino acids. Germline-derived CDR1 and CDR2 are SEHNR and FQNEAQ (reference sequence). V was cut by 5 bases and J by 1 base, with 14 bases left in between. The CDR3 DNA reads as TGTGCCAGCAGCGAAGGGGCAGGGAAGAACACTGAAGCTTTCTTT. The encoded protein is CASSEGAGKNTEAFF.

The CDR3 DNA is TGTGCCATCAGTGAGTCGACGGGACAGAACTATGGCTACACCTTC. It yields the protein CAISESTGQNYGYTF. The V call is TRBV10-3, the J call TRBJ1-2, with 7 bases lining up with TRBD1. CDR3 length: 15 amino acids. J lost 2 bases, V lost 0 bases, and 3 bases had no gene match. The germline V gene has CDR1 ENHRY and CDR2 SYGVKD.

This clone was recorded only once. The chain is built from TRBV5-1 and TRBJ2-3; 9 nucleotides align to TRBD2. The V gene end was trimmed by 4 bases and the J gene end by 2 bases; junction bases not matched to a gene: 8. Germline V lookup: CDR1 SGHRS, CDR2 YFSETQ. The CDR3 contains 16 residues. The CDR3 DNA reads TGCGCCAGCAGCCCCTCCCCTAGCGGGGACACAGATACGCAGTATTTT. As protein: CASSPSPSGDTDTQYF.

V usage is TRBV5-1 and J usage is TRBJ2-1; TRBD2 agrees at 8 bases. The CDR3 contains 15 residues. The junction had 8 bases not matched to a gene; V was cut back by 0 bases and J by 9 bases. Germline V gives CDR1 SGHRS, CDR2 YFSETQ. CDR3 nucleotide sequence: TGCGCCAGCAGCTTGGATCGGGGGGGGCTGGGTGAGCAGTTCTTC. Translated: CASSLDRGGLGEQFF.